The clone carrying this T cell receptor (beta chain) appeared many times. The target antigen is unknown. This sample stems from a study of human T cells and chemical hapten exposure. About the research overall: Mainly, slight library volume differences in the pool made TCR yields vary.

Regarding the study as a whole: Alopecia in all donors means immunity may differ from healthy individuals. It was expanded TCRs that formed significantly more large CDR3 similarity clusters than controls did.

Using its own MiXCR run on the RACE reads, TCRdb lists one record per CDR3 protein. The repertoire holds some 380,000 distinct CDR3 sequences, with more than 4.5% as singletons. Time point here: patch test 1, 2 weeks after DPC sensitization. Indicated treatment: therapeutic diphenylcyclopropenone sensitization with weekly scalp DPC. The CDR3 extends over 14 amino acids. J lost 2 bases, V lost 7 bases, and 7 bases had no gene match. Germline CDR1 SQVTM, CDR2 ANQGSEA. Sequencing used whole blood, obtained in connection with sensitization to the hapten diphenylcyclopropenone (DPC). The chain uses TRBV29-1 and TRBJ2-1; TRBD2 matches at 8 bases. This sequence was found in a woman between 50 and 59 years old with alopecia areata. Some clones in this sample may be carry-over from other donors' samples. CDR3 region: CSGQTSATYNEQFF. Written as DNA, the CDR3 is TGCAGCGGTCAGACTAGCGCAACCTACAATGAGCAGTTCTTC.